One and the same sample provided the 5 T cell receptor beta chains below, sequenced in a study of T cells in Graves' hyperthyroidism and ophthalmopathy. Researchers amplified the TCR beta CDR3 regions from RNA transcripts. The study used the HTBI primer set for a first-round RT-PCR of the TCR CDR3. From the multiplex PCR reads, TCRdb called clonotypes with MiXCR, one entry per CDR3 protein. The table records 800,000 or so distinct CDR3 sequences, 38% of them present only once. Sequencing was performed on blood. Receptors originate from a man between 18 and 29 years old with Graves' hyperthyroidism.

This clonotype turned up a few times. The chain joins TRBV5-1 to TRBJ1-5; D unclear. Trimming shortened V by 0 bases and J by 2 bases, and 12 bases separated the two germline ends. This CDR3 is 16 amino acids long. CDR1 and CDR2 from the germline V gene are SGHRS and YFSETQ. The chain's CDR3 is CASSLAPGAGNQPQHF. CDR3 sequence (DNA): TGCGCCAGCAGCTTGGCCCCGGGAGCGGGCAATCAGCCCCAGCATTTT.

This clonotype was detected a few times. The rearrangement joins TRBV6-1 to TRBJ1-6; perhaps TRBD1 as D (5 bases). CDR3 size: 15 residues. V lost 8 bases, J lost 9 bases, and 20 bases lay in between. Germline CDR1 MNHNS, CDR2 SASEGT. This CDR3 reads CASGAGTLSFSPLHF. The CDR3 nucleotides are TGTGCCAGCGGCGCCGGGACCCTTAGCTTTTCACCCCTCCACTTT.

Turning to this clonotype: One end of the junction does not line up with germline, which may come from a read error. The chain carries TRBV4-2 and TRBJ1-1; D is perhaps TRBD1 (6 bases). This CDR3 region has 14 residues. The germline V gene has CDR1 LGHNA and CDR2 YNFKEQ. CDR3 loop: CASSQVNRASEAFF. The DNA for the CDR3 is TGTGCCAGCAGCCAAGTAAACAGGGCTTCTGAGGCTTTCTTT.

This clonotype was observed many times. The chain carries TRBV20-1 and TRBJ1-3; D is unclear. The CDR3 contains 13 residues. Between the trimmed V and J ends, which lost 0 bases and 6 bases, there was a span of 9 bases. Germline CDR1 DFQATT, CDR2 SNEGSKA (reference sequence). CDR3 in amino acids: CSARDQRENTIYF. CDR3 coding DNA: TGCAGTGCTAGAGATCAACGCGAAAACACCATATATTTT.

This clonotype is a singleton in its sample. V gene TRBV15 combines with J gene TRBJ2-2; 8 bases match TRBD1. CDR3 length: 11 residues. Germline-derived CDR1 and CDR2 are LNHNV and YYDKDF (reference sequence). The junction had 3 bases not matched to a gene; V was cut back by 5 bases and J by 13 bases. The CDR3 loop reads CATSSDRGLFF. In DNA, the CDR3 is TGTGCCACCAGCTCCGACAGGGGGCTGTTTTTT.